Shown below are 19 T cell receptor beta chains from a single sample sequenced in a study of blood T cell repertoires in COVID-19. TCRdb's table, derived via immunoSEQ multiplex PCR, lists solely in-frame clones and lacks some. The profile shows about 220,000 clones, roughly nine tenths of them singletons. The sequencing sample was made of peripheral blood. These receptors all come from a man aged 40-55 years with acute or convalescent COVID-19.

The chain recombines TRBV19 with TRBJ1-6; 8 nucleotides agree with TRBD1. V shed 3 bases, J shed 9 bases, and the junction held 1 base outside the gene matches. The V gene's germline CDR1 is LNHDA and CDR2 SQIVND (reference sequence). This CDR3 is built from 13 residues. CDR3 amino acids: CASSMGQASPLHF. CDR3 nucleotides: TGTGCCAGTAGTATGGGACAGGCTTCACCCCTCCACTTT.

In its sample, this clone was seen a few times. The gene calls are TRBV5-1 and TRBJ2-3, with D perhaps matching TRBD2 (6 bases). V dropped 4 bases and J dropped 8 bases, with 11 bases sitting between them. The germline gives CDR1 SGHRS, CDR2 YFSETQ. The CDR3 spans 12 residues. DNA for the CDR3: TGCGCCAGCAGCCCCCCGGGGGTTACGCAGTATTTT. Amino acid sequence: CASSPPGVTQYF.

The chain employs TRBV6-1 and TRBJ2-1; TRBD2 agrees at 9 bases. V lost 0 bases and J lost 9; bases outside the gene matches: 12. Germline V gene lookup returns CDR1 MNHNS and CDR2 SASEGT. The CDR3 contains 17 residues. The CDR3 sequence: CASSEAARLAGTGEQFF. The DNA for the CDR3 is TGTGCCAGCAGTGAAGCTGCTCGGCTAGCGGGAACGGGTGAGCAGTTCTTC.

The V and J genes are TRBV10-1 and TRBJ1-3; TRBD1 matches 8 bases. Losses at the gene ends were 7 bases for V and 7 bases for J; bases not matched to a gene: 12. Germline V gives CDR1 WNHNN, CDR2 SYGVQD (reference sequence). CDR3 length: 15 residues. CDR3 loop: CASNPLAGGMNTIYF. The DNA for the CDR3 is TGCGCCAGCAACCCCCTGGCAGGGGGCATGAACACCATATATTTT.

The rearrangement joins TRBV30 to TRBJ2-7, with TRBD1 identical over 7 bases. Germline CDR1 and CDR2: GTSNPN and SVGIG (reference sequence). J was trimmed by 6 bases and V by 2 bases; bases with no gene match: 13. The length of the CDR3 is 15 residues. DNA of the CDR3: TGTGCCTGGAGTCTGACGACAGGGTGGTCGGGCGAGCAGTACTTC. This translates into CAWSLTTGWSGEQYF.

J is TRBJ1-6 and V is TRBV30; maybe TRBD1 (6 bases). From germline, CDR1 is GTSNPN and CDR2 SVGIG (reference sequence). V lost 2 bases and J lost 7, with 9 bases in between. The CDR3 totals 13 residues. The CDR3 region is CAWSRQENSPLHF. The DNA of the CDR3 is TGTGCCTGGAGTAGACAGGAGAATTCACCCCTCCACTTT.

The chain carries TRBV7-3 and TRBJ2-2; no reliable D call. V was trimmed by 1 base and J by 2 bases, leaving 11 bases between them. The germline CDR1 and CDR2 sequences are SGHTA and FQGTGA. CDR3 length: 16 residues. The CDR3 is CASSLNQIANTGELFF. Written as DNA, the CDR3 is TGTGCCAGCAGCTTAAACCAGATAGCAAACACCGGGGAGCTGTTTTTT.

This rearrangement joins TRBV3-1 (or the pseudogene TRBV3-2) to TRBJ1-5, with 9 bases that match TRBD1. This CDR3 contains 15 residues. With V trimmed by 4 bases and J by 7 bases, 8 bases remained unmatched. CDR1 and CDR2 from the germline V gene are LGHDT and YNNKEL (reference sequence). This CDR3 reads CASSLGTGFRQPQHF. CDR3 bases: TGTGCCAGCAGCCTCGGGACAGGGTTCAGGCAGCCCCAGCATTTT.

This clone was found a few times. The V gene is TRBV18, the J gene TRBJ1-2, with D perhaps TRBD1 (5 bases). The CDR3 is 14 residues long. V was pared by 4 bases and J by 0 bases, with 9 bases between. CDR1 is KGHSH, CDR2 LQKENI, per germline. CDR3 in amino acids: CASSLDSANYGYTF. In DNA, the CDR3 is TGTGCCAGCTCACTTGACAGTGCTAACTATGGCTACACCTTC. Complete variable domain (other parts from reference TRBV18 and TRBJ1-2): NAGVMQNPRHLVRRRGQEARLRCSPMKGHSHVYWYRQLPEEGLKFMVYLQKENIIDESGMPKERFSAEFPKEGPSILRIQQVVRGDSAAYFCASSLDSANYGYTFGSGTRLTVV.

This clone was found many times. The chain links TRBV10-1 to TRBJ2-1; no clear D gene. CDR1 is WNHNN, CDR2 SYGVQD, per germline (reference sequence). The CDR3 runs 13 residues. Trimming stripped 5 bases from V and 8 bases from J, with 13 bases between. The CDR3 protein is CASSSRPGDEQFF. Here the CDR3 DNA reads TGCGCCAGCAGTTCACGACCCGGAGATGAGCAGTTCTTC.

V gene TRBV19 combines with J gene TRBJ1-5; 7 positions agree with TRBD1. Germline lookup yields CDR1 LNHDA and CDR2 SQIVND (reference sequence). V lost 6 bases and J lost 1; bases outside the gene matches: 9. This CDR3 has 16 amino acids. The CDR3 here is CASRTQGPGSNQPQHF. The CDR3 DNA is TGTGCCAGTAGGACACAGGGGCCGGGGAGCAATCAGCCCCAGCATTTT.

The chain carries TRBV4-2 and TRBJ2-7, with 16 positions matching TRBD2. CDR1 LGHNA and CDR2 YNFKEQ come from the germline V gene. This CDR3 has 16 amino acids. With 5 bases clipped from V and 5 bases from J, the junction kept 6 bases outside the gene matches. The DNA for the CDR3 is TGTGCCAGCAGCTACGGGACTAGCGGGGGGGGGCACGAGCAGTACTTC. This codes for CASSYGTSGGGHEQYF.

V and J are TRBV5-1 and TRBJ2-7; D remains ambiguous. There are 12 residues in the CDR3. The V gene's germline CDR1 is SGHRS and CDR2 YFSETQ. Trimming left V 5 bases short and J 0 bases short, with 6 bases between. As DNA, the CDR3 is TGCGCCAGCAGTCGGGTCTCCTACGAGCAGTACTTC. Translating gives CASSRVSYEQYF.

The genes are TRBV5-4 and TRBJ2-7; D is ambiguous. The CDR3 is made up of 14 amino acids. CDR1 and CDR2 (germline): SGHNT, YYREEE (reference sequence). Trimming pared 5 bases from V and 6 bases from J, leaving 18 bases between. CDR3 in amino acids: CASSSTLDAFEQYF. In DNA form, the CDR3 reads TGTGCCAGCAGTAGTACCCTTGATGCCTTCGAGCAGTACTTC.

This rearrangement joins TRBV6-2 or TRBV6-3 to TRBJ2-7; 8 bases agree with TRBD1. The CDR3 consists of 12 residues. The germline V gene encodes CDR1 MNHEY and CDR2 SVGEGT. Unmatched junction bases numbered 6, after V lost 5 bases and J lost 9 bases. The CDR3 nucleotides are TGTGCCAGCAGTCCGGACAGGGACGGGCAGTACTTC. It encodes CASSPDRDGQYF.

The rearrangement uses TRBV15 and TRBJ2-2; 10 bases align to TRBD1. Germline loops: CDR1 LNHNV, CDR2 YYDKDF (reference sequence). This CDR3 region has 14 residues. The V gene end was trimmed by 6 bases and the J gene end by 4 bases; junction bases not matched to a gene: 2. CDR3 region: CATRTGGLTGELFF. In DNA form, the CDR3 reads TGTGCCACCAGGACAGGGGGCCTCACCGGGGAGCTGTTTTTT. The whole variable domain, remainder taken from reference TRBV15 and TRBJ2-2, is DAMVIQNPRYQVTQFGKPVTLSCSQTLNHNVMYWYQQKSSQAPKLLFHYYDKDFNNEADTPDNFQSRRPNTSFCFLDIRSPGLGDTAMYLCATRTGGLTGELFFGEGSRLTVL.

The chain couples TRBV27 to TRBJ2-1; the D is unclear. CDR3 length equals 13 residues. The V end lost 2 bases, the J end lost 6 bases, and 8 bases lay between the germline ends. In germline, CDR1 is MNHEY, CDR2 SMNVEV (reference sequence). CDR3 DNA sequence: TGTGCCAGCAGTTTAGGGCAAGCCAATGAGCAGTTCTTC. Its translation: CASSLGQANEQFF.

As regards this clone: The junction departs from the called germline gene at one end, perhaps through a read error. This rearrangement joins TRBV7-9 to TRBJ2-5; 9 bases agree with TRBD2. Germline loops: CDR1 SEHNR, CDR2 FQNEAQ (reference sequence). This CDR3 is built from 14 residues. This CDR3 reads CTSSWGLAPETQYF. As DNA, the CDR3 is TGTACCAGCAGCTGGGGACTAGCTCCCGAGACCCAGTACTTC.

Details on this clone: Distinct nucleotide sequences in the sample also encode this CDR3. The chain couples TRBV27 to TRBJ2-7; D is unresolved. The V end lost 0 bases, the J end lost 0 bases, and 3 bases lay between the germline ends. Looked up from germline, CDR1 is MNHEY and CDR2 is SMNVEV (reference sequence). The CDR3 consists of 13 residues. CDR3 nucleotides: TGTGCCAGCAGTTTATCTTACTCCTACGAGCAGTACTTC. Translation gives CASSLSYSYEQYF.